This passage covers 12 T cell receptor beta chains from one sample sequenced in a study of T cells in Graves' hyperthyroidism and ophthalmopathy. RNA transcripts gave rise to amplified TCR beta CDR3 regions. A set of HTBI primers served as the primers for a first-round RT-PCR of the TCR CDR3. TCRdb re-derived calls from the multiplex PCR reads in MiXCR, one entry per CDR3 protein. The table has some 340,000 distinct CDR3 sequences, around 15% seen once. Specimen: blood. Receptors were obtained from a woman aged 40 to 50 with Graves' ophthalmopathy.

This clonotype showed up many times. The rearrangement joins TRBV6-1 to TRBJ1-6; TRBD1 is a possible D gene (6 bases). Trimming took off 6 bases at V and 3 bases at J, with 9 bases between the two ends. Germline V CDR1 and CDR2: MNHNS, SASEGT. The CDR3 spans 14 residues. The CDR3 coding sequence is TGTGCCAGCAGGGGGGGCATCTATAATTCACCCCTCCACTTT. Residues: CASRGGIYNSPLHF.

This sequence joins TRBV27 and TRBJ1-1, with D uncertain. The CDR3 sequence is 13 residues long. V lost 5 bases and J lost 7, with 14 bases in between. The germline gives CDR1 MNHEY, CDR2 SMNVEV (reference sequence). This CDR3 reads CASSPNALGEAFF. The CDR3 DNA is TGTGCCAGCAGTCCAAATGCCCTCGGTGAAGCTTTCTTT.

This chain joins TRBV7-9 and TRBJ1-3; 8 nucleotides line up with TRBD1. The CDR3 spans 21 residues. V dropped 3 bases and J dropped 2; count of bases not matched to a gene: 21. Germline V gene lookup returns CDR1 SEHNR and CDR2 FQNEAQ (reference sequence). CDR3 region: CASSLYSQQPKKTGAGNTIYF. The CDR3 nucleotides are TGTGCCAGCAGCTTGTATTCCCAGCAACCCAAGAAGACAGGGGCTGGAAACACCATATATTTT.

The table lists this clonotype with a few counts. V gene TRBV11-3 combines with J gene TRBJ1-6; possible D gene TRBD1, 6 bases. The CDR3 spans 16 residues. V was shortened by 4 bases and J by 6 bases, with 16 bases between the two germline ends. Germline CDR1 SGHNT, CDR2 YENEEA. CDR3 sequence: CASSSYQGSLNSPLHF. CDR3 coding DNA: TGTGCCAGCAGCTCGTATCAGGGGAGCCTTAATTCACCCCTCCACTTT.

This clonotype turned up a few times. The CDR3 sequence is CASSSGARSGNTIYF. The CDR3 coding sequence is TGTGCCAGCAGTTCCGGCGCGAGATCTGGAAACACCATATATTTT. The rearrangement joins TRBV5-6 to TRBJ1-3; no reliable D call. Germline loops: CDR1 SGHDT, CDR2 YYEEEE. V was pared by 5 bases and J by 1 base, with 13 bases between. The CDR3 covers 15 residues.

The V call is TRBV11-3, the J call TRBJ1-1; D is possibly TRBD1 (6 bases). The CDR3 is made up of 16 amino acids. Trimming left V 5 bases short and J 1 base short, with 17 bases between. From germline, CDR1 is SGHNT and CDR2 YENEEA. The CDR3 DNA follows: TGTGCCAGCAGCATACCCGGGGGCTTGGAGAACACTGAAGCTTTCTTT. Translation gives CASSIPGGLENTEAFF. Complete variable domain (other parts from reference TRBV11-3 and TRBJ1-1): EAGVVQSPRYKIIEKKQPVAFWCNPISGHNTLYWYLQNLGQGPELLIRYENEEAVDDSQLPKDRFSAERLKGVDSTLKIQPAELGDSAVYLCASSIPGGLENTEAFFGQGTRLTVV.

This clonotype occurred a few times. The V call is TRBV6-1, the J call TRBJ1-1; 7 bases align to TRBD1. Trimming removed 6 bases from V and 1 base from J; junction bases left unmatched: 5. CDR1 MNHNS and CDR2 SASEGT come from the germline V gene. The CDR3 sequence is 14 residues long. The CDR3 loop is CASRDTGENTEAFF. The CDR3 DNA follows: TGTGCCAGCAGGGACACAGGGGAGAACACTGAAGCTTTCTTT.

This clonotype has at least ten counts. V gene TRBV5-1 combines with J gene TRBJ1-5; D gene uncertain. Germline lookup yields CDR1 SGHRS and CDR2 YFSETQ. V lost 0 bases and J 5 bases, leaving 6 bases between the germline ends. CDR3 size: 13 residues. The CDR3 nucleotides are TGCGCCAGCAGCTTGGCCGCGGATCAGCCCCAGCATTTT. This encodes CASSLAADQPQHF.

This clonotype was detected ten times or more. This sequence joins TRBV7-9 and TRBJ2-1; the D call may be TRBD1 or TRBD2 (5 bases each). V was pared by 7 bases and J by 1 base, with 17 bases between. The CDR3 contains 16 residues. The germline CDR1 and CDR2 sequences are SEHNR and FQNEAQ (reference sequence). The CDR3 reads CASINTRGSSYNEQFF. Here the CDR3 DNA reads TGTGCCAGCATCAATACACGGGGCTCATCCTACAATGAGCAGTTCTTC.

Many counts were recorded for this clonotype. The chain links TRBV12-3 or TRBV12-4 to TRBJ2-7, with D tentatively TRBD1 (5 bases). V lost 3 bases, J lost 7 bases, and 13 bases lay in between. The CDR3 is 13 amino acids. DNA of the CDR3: TGTGCCAGCAGTTTTAGGGGTTTCGGTGAGCAGTACTTC. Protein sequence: CASSFRGFGEQYF.

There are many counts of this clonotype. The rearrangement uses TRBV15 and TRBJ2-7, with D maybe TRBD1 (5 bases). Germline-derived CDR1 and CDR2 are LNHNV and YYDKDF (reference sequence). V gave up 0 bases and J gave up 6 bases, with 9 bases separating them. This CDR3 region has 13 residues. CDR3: CATSRDRGFEQYF. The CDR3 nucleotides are TGTGCCACCAGCAGAGATAGGGGCTTCGAGCAGTACTTC.

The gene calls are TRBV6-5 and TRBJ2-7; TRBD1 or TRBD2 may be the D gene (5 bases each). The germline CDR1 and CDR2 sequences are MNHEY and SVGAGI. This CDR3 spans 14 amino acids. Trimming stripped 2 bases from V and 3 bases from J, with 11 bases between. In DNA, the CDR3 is TGTGCCAGCAGTTACGGGGACGGCGGCTACGAGCAGTACTTC. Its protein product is CASSYGDGGYEQYF.